The 30 T cell receptor beta chains listed next were all sequenced from one sample in a study of beta chain features in type 1 diabetes. These receptors have no known antigen. General observations from the study: There was a moderate but significant shortening of TCRB CDR3s in all four CD4+ subsets of Type 1 diabetes patients.

As every portion of the isolated RNA was reverse transcribed, the sequencing read expressed TCRB transcripts. Profiling relied on immunoSEQ multiplex PCR, and the TCRdb table lists in-frame clones only, not all of them. The sample lists approximately 170,000 clones, about 63% occurring once. Sequencing was performed on naive CD4+ T cells from blood. The receptor set was obtained from a man younger than 45 with type 1 diabetes.

This rearrangement joins TRBV14 to TRBJ1-2, with D possibly being TRBD1 (6 bases). Trimming removed 4 bases from V and 0 bases from J, with 12 bases in between. CDR1 and CDR2 (germline): SGHDN, FVKESK. The CDR3 has 15 amino acids. The DNA of the CDR3 is TGTGCCAGCAGCCGACATCAGGGGACTAACTATGGCTACACCTTC. Protein sequence: CASSRHQGTNYGYTF.

The J gene is TRBJ2-1, the V gene TRBV29-1; possibly TRBD2 for D (5 bases). CDR1 and CDR2 (germline): SQVTM, ANQGSEA. This CDR3 comprises 13 residues. Trimming stripped 7 bases from V and 4 bases from J, with 14 bases between. The CDR3, as DNA: TGCAGCGCGGAGGTGTCACTTTACAATGAGCAGTTCTTC. Its protein product is CSAEVSLYNEQFF.

V usage is TRBV7-9 and J usage is TRBJ2-5; maybe TRBD1 (6 bases). The CDR3 runs 15 residues. Looked up from germline, CDR1 is SEHNR and CDR2 is FQNEAQ (reference sequence). Trimming cost V 1 base and J 2 bases, with 11 bases left between them. The CDR3 protein is CASSLGSTGQETQYF. The CDR3 DNA sequence: TGTGCCAGCAGCTTAGGTTCGACAGGACAAGAGACCCAGTACTTC.

Worth noting for this clone: This sample includes further DNA sequences coding for the same CDR3. J is TRBJ2-4 and V is TRBV4-3; possibly TRBD1 for D (6 bases). Germline values: CDR1 LGHNA, CDR2 YSLEER. The CDR3 covers 16 residues. V dropped 0 bases and J dropped 0 bases, with 9 bases sitting between them. CDR3: CASSQDRGLAKNIQYF. CDR3 in DNA: TGCGCCAGCAGCCAAGACAGGGGCCTAGCCAAAAACATTCAGTACTTC.

The chain recombines TRBV14 with TRBJ2-3; D is undetermined. Deletions cut 3 bases from V and 7 bases from J, with 5 bases between. This CDR3 has 11 amino acids. Germline V gene lookup returns CDR1 SGHDN and CDR2 FVKESK. The chain's CDR3 is CASSQGHTQYF. CDR3 in DNA: TGTGCCAGCAGCCAGGGCCATACGCAGTATTTT. The full variable domain, its missing parts supplied by reference TRBV14 and TRBJ2-3, is EAGVTQFPSHSVIEKGQTVTLRCDPISGHDNLYWYRRVMGKEIKFLLHFVKESKQDESGMPNNRFLAERTGGTYSTLKVQPAELEDSGVYFCASSQGHTQYFGPGTRLTVL.

The V and J genes are TRBV7-2 and TRBJ1-5; D remains ambiguous. The CDR3 extends over 15 amino acids. V gave up 1 base and J gave up 10 bases, with 17 bases separating them. Germline V gene sequence: CDR1 SGHTA, CDR2 FQGNSA. The CDR3 nucleotides read TGTGCCAGCAGCTTAGAAGAGGGTTGGCAGGCCCCCCAGCATTTT. It specifies CASSLEEGWQAPQHF.

This clone was seen a handful of times. This sequence joins TRBV18 and TRBJ2-7, with 8 positions matching TRBD2. The V and J ends lost 5 bases and 0 bases, in that order; junction bases with no gene match: 12. CDR1 is KGHSH, CDR2 LQKENI, per germline. The CDR3 runs 17 residues. The CDR3 coding sequence is TGTGCCAGCTCATCACGCTCCGGGACTAGTTCCTCCTACGAGCAGTACTTC. It specifies CASSSRSGTSSSYEQYF.

The chain carries TRBV4-1 and TRBJ1-6; no reliable D call. V was trimmed by 1 base and J by 7 bases, leaving 5 bases between them. Germline V gene data show CDR1 as MGHRA and CDR2 as YSYEKL. The CDR3 loop spans 13 amino acids. The CDR3 reads CASSQGDNSPLHF. The DNA of the CDR3 is TGCGCCAGCAGCCAAGGAGACAATTCACCCCTCCACTTT.

The rearrangement joins TRBV9 to TRBJ1-1; D perhaps matches TRBD1 (6 bases). The germline gives CDR1 SGDLS, CDR2 YYNGEE. Trimming left V 4 bases short and J 4 bases short, with 11 bases between. The CDR3 covers 13 residues. CDR3 DNA sequence: TGTGCCAGCAGCCCCGTGGGGGCCACTGAAGCTTTCTTT. Amino acid sequence: CASSPVGATEAFF.

Note on this clone: Other DNA sequences within the sample encode an identical CDR3. This chain joins TRBV27 and TRBJ1-1; D gene unclear. V was clipped by 5 bases and J by 0 bases, with 7 bases between them. Germline V gene lookup returns CDR1 MNHEY and CDR2 SMNVEV (reference sequence). The CDR3 is 13 residues long. The CDR3 DNA reads TGTGCCAGCAGTCTGACGGTGAACACTGAAGCTTTCTTT. It is translated as CASSLTVNTEAFF.

This chain uses TRBV5-4 with TRBJ2-7; D is tentatively TRBD1 or TRBD2 (5 bases each). The germline CDR1 and CDR2 sequences are SGHNT and YYREEE (reference sequence). The CDR3 has 16 residues. V was trimmed by 0 bases and J by 2 bases, leaving 15 bases between them. The CDR3 DNA is TGTGCCAGCAGCTTGGCCTTTGGGGGTGCGGCCTACGAGCAGTACTTC. Amino acids: CASSLAFGGAAYEQYF.

This sequence joins TRBV6-1 and TRBJ2-6, with D hard to call. Trimming stripped 2 bases from V and 10 bases from J, with 6 bases between. Germline V CDR1 and CDR2: MNHNS, SASEGT. The CDR3 extends over 12 amino acids. In nucleotides, the CDR3 is TGTGCCAGCAGTGAACCCGTTAACGTCCTGACTTTC. It specifies CASSEPVNVLTF.

This clone was counted a few times. The chain uses TRBV6-5 and TRBJ2-2; the D is unclear. The V gene's germline CDR1 is MNHEY and CDR2 SVGAGI. Trimming removed 2 bases at V and 7 bases at J, with 8 bases between. The CDR3 spans 13 residues. The DNA of the CDR3 is TGTGCCAGCAGTTACCAGGAAAACGGGGAGCTGTTTTTT. It yields the protein CASSYQENGELFF.

This chain connects TRBV9 to TRBJ2-3, with 13 nucleotides matching TRBD2. CDR3 length equals 17 residues. In germline, CDR1 is SGDLS, CDR2 YYNGEE. The V gene end was trimmed by 2 bases and the J gene end by 2 bases; junction bases not matched to a gene: 5. The CDR3 sequence is CASSVTSGGTYTDTQYF. DNA of the CDR3: TGTGCCAGCAGCGTGACTAGCGGGGGGACCTACACAGATACGCAGTATTTT.

The chain combines TRBV7-9 with TRBJ2-7, with 12 nucleotides matching TRBD2. V lost 5 bases to trimming and J lost 0 bases; unmatched junction nucleotides: 5. The CDR3 covers 16 residues. Germline lookup yields CDR1 SEHNR and CDR2 FQNEAQ (reference sequence). This CDR3 reads CASSQGLAGNSYEQYF. The DNA for the CDR3 is TGTGCCAGCAGCCAAGGACTAGCGGGGAACTCCTACGAGCAGTACTTC.

The rearrangement links TRBV5-1 to TRBJ2-7; D might be TRBD2 (6 bases). CDR1 SGHRS and CDR2 YFSETQ come from the germline V gene. The CDR3 is 14 residues long. Deletions cut 4 bases from V and 2 bases from J, with 13 bases between. CDR3 loop: CASSLRLDPYEQYF. The CDR3 nucleotides are TGCGCCAGCAGCCTAAGACTAGACCCCTACGAGCAGTACTTC.

This clone came up a few times. The rearrangement joins TRBV10-3 to TRBJ1-4, with D hard to call. V was pared by 0 bases and J by 12 bases, with 5 bases between. The CDR3 sequence is 11 residues long. Germline loops: CDR1 ENHRY, CDR2 SYGVKD. This CDR3 is CAISESGQLFF. CDR3 in DNA: TGTGCCATCAGTGAGTCGGGCCAACTGTTTTTT.

The chain has TRBV5-1 and TRBJ2-5; D is uncertain. Germline lookup yields CDR1 SGHRS and CDR2 YFSETQ. V was shortened by 4 bases and J by 1 base, with 5 bases between the two germline ends. This CDR3 has 12 residues. The CDR3 DNA follows: TGCGCCAGCAGCGCGCTCCAAGAGACCCAGTACTTC. Translating gives CASSALQETQYF. The complete variable domain, with remaining parts taken from reference TRBV5-1 and TRBJ2-5, reads KAGVTQTPRYLIKTRGQQVTLSCSPISGHRSVSWYQQTPGQGLQFLFEYFSETQRNKGNFPGRFSGRQFSNSRSEMNVSTLELGDSALYLCASSALQETQYFGPGTRLLVL.

This clone was counted a few times. The chain carries TRBV7-6 and TRBJ2-7; 8 nucleotides agree with TRBD1. The CDR3 is 17 amino acids. Germline CDR1 is SGHVS and CDR2 is FNYEAQ. Germline trimming cut 0 bases from V and 0 bases from J; bases unmatched to any gene: 7. The CDR3 region is CASSLAYRDRSSYEQYF. The DNA of the CDR3 is TGTGCCAGCAGCTTAGCATACCGGGACAGGAGCTCCTACGAGCAGTACTTC.

The V call is TRBV7-9, the J call TRBJ2-3; D possibly uses TRBD1 or TRBD2 (5 bases each). V lost 7 bases to trimming and J lost 3 bases, with 20 bases between them. This CDR3 is built from 16 residues. Germline V CDR1 and CDR2: SEHNR, FQNEAQ (reference sequence). For the CDR3, the DNA is TGTGCCAGCAACCCTTATTGGGACGGTGGGACAGATACGCAGTATTTT. Residues: CASNPYWDGGTDTQYF.

V and J are TRBV9 and TRBJ1-2; 11 bases are shared with TRBD1. The CDR3 is made up of 15 amino acids. The germline V gene has CDR1 SGDLS and CDR2 YYNGEE. Losses at the gene ends were 0 bases for V and 8 bases for J; bases not matched to a gene: 6. CDR3 amino acids: CASSVARTGGLGYTF. CDR3 nucleotides: TGTGCCAGCAGCGTAGCCCGGACAGGGGGCTTGGGCTACACCTTC. The full variable domain, in which reference TRBV9 and TRBJ1-2 provide the parts outside the CDR3, is DSGVTQTPKHLITATGQRVTLRCSPRSGDLSVYWYQQSLDQGLQFLIQYYNGEERAKGNILERFSAQQFPDLHSELNLSSLELGDSALYFCASSVARTGGLGYTFGSGTRLTVV.

This rearrangement joins TRBV5-1 to TRBJ1-1; D unclear. V lost 0 bases and J 0 bases, leaving 0 bases between the germline ends. From germline, CDR1 is SGHRS and CDR2 YFSETQ. CDR3 length equals 12 residues. CDR3 in amino acids: CASSLVNTEAFF. CDR3 bases: TGCGCCAGCAGCTTGGTGAACACTGAAGCTTTCTTT.

The V call is TRBV30, the J call TRBJ1-2; 10 bases line up with TRBD1. This CDR3 has 15 residues. Germline assignment: CDR1 GTSNPN and CDR2 SVGIG (reference sequence). V shed 5 bases and J 1 base; nucleotides not matched to a gene: 7. CDR3 sequence: CAWGAGTGDNYGYTF. As DNA, the CDR3 is TGTGCCTGGGGGGCCGGGACAGGGGATAACTATGGCTACACCTTC.

This clone was seen only a few times. This sequence joins TRBV15 and TRBJ2-4; D not certain. Trimming removed 1 base from V and 0 bases from J, with 13 bases in between. This CDR3 spans 17 amino acids. Per the germline V gene, CDR1 is LNHNV and CDR2 is YYDKDF (reference sequence). This chain's CDR3 is CATSRAQETIAKNIQYF. The CDR3 DNA reads as TGTGCCACCAGCAGAGCCCAAGAAACCATAGCCAAAAACATTCAGTACTTC. The full variable domain, its missing parts supplied by reference TRBV15 and TRBJ2-4, is DAMVIQNPRYQVTQFGKPVTLSCSQTLNHNVMYWYQQKSSQAPKLLFHYYDKDFNNEADTPDNFQSRRPNTSFCFLDIRSPGLGDTAMYLCATSRAQETIAKNIQYFGAGTRLSVL.

The rearrangement uses TRBV29-1 and TRBJ2-7; the D gene could be TRBD1 or TRBD2 (6 bases each). CDR3 length: 13 amino acids. Trimming took off 7 bases at V and 0 bases at J, with 13 bases between the two ends. From germline, CDR1 is SQVTM and CDR2 ANQGSEA. The CDR3 sequence is CSAGGDTSYEQYF. CDR3 in DNA: TGCAGCGCCGGAGGGGACACCTCCTACGAGCAGTACTTC.

The chain carries TRBV7-6 and TRBJ2-7, with TRBD1 as a possible D gene (6 bases). This CDR3 region has 16 residues. V lost 5 bases, J lost 0 bases, and 17 bases lay in between. The germline gives CDR1 SGHVS, CDR2 FNYEAQ. In DNA form, the CDR3 reads TGTGCCAGCAGCCCGGGATGGACAGCTAGCTCCTACGAGCAGTACTTC. Translation gives CASSPGWTASSYEQYF. The full variable domain, with the rest looked up from reference TRBV7-6 and TRBJ2-7, is GAGVSQSPRYKVTKRGQDVALRCDPISGHVSLYWYRQALGQGPEFLTYFNYEAQQDKSGLPNDRFSAERPEGSISTLTIQRTEQRDSAMYRCASSPGWTASSYEQYFGPGTRLTVT.

V gene TRBV13 combines with J gene TRBJ2-3; possible D gene TRBD1, 5 bases. The CDR3 sequence is 14 residues long. Looked up from germline, CDR1 is PRHDT and CDR2 is FYEKMQ (reference sequence). V lost 0 bases and J lost 4, with 8 bases in between. In DNA form, the CDR3 reads TGTGCCAGCAGCTTAGGGCAGGGCTCAGATACGCAGTATTTT. The encoded protein is CASSLGQGSDTQYF.

In its sample, this clone was seen a few times. The chain joins TRBV7-2 to TRBJ2-2; D not certain. CDR3 length equals 13 residues. Trimming cost V 2 bases and J 1 base, with 2 bases left between them. The germline CDR1 and CDR2 sequences are SGHTA and FQGNSA. CDR3: CASSLRNTGELFF. CDR3 nucleotide sequence: TGTGCCAGCAGCTTAAGGAACACCGGGGAGCTGTTTTTT.

The rearrangement joins TRBV30 to TRBJ2-5; 8 nucleotides align to TRBD2. This CDR3 has 14 amino acids. V trimming: 3 bases; J trimming: 5 bases; junction bases outside the gene matches: 8. Germline CDR1 GTSNPN, CDR2 SVGIG (reference sequence). CDR3 sequence reads: CAWSPGLAGETQYF. CDR3 sequence (DNA): TGTGCCTGGAGCCCCGGACTAGCTGGGGAGACCCAGTACTTC. Full variable domain (remainder filled in from reference TRBV30 and TRBJ2-5): SQTIHQWPATLVQPVGSPLSLECTVEGTSNPNLYWYRQAAGRGLQLLFYSVGIGQISSEVPQNLSASRPQDRQFILSSKKLLLSDSGFYLCAWSPGLAGETQYFGPGTRLLVL.

Turning to this clone: Other DNA sequences within the sample encode an identical CDR3. The chain employs TRBV30 and TRBJ1-3, with 7 bases fitting TRBD1. The trim removed 3 bases at V and 3 bases at J, leaving 2 bases unmatched. This CDR3 comprises 13 residues. In germline, CDR1 is GTSNPN, CDR2 SVGIG (reference sequence). In nucleotides, the CDR3 is TGTGCCTGGAGCACAGGGGATGGAAACACCATATATTTT. Encoded protein: CAWSTGDGNTIYF.